A selection of T cell receptor beta chains follows, all from one sample in a study of T-cell memory formation after mild COVID-19. Each CDR3 protein gets one entry after TCRdb re-called the 5' RACE reads with MiXCR. Here the sample spans a few hundred thousand distinct CDR3 sequences, around 24% being singletons. Sequenced input: PBMCs or a T cell subset sorted from them (not recorded which). The receptors shown here come from an adult woman who had mild COVID-19 (a few samples of this study predate the infection). Cell type and time point are not known. Both conserved end residues are part of each CDR3. Fields, in order: V gene, clone size, J gene, D gene, CDR3 DNA, CDR3 protein. A D gene is named only where the DNA matches it firmly. For some rows the clone size is stated as once, few or many, or as a class when expanded; others skip it.

>TRBV10-3|few|TRBJ2-3|.
TGTGCCATCAGTTCGGGGATTGGCACAGATACGCAGTATTTT
CAISSGIGTDTQYF
>TRBV7-3|few|TRBJ2-2|.
TGTGCCAGCAGCCAGGCGAACACCGGGGAGCTGTTTTTT
CASSQANTGELFF
>TRBV12-3/TRBV12-4|few|TRBJ2-3|TRBD2
TGTGCCAGCAGTCTCGGGACTAGCTGGGCAGATACGCAGTATTTT
CASSLGTSWADTQYF
>TRBV20-1|.|TRBJ2-1|TRBD1
TGCAGTGCAGCAGGGGGCGAGCAGTTCTTC
CSAAGGEQFF
>TRBV9|few|TRBJ2-3|TRBD2
TGTGCCAGCAGCGCTATAGCGGGAATGACAGATACGCAGTATTTT
CASSAIAGMTDTQYF
>TRBV7-9|.|TRBJ2-3|.
TGTGCCAGCAGCCTCAAGGGGGGACCTAGCACAGATACGCAGTATTTT
CASSLKGGPSTDTQYF
>TRBV4-3|few|TRBJ2-2|.
TGCGCCAGCAGCCAAGGAAGGGGGTATTTATCCGGGGAGCTGTTTTTT
CASSQGRGYLSGELFF
>TRBV6-2/TRBV6-3|few|TRBJ2-3|.
TGTGCCAGCAGTCCAGGGGGGACGAGGGTCACAGATACGCAGTATTTT
CASSPGGTRVTDTQYF
>TRBV7-9|.|TRBJ2-3|TRBD2
TGTGCCAGCAGCCCGACCCGGACTAGCGGGGACACAGATACGCAGTATTTT
CASSPTRTSGDTDTQYF
>TRBV20-1|.|TRBJ2-7|TRBD1
TGCAGTGCCGACCGGGACAGGGGCCACGAGCAGTACTTC
CSADRDRGHEQYF
>TRBV27|few|TRBJ1-1|.
TGTGCCAGCAGTTTAACCAGGGGATCTGAAGCTTTCTTT
CASSLTRGSEAFF
>TRBV9|few|TRBJ1-5|.
TGTGCCAGCAGCGTAGAGCCCAGCGGCAATCAGCCCCAGCATTTT
CASSVEPSGNQPQHF
>TRBV20-1|.|TRBJ1-4|.
TGCAGTGCTAGAGTGAGAATCGACAACGAAAAACTGTTTTTT
CSARVRIDNEKLFF
>TRBV14|few|TRBJ2-1|TRBD2
TGTGCCAGCAGCCGGAGACTAGCGGGGGGGCTGGTCTACAATGAGCAGTTCTTC
CASSRRLAGGLVYNEQFF
>TRBV7-6|.|TRBJ2-1|.
TGTGCCAGCAGCTTTAAAAACTACAATGAGCAGTTCTTC
CASSFKNYNEQFF
>TRBV13|.|TRBJ1-2|.
TGTGCCAGCAGCTTAGTGTGGACGAACTATGGCTACACCTTC
CASSLVWTNYGYTF
>TRBV20-1|.|TRBJ2-3|TRBD2
TGCAGTGGACTAACTAGCGGGAGAAAAGATACGCAGTATTTT
CSGLTSGRKDTQYF
>TRBV7-9|many|TRBJ2-3|TRBD2
TGTGCCAGCAGTCCTACCGGGACTACCTACACAGATACGCAGTATTTT
CASSPTGTTYTDTQYF
>TRBV6-2/TRBV6-3|few|TRBJ2-7|.
TGTGCCAGCAATCAGGGGAGCTCCTACGAGCAGTACTTC
CASNQGSSYEQYF
>TRBV29-1|few|TRBJ2-1|TRBD1
TGCAGCGTGCACAGGGGCGATGAGCAGTTCTTC
CSVHRGDEQFF
>TRBV7-7|.|TRBJ2-5|.
TGTGCTAGCAGCCTACGCGTCGAGGGAGGAGAAGAGACCCAGTACTTC
CASSLRVEGGEETQYF
>TRBV10-3|few|TRBJ1-1|.
TGTGCCATCAGTGAGGTCGAGGGTACTGAAGCTTTCTTT
CAISEVEGTEAFF
>TRBV7-6|.|TRBJ2-7|TRBD2
TGTGCCAGCAGCCCGACTAGCGGGGGTGTCTACGAGCAGTACTTC
CASSPTSGGVYEQYF
>TRBV5-8|few|TRBJ1-5|TRBD1
TGTGCCAGCAGCGCGCCGGGACAGGGGACGTATAGCAATCAGCCCCAGCATTTT
CASSAPGQGTYSNQPQHF
>TRBV7-8|.|TRBJ1-3|TRBD1
TGTGCCAGCAGTTTGGACAGGGGGGTCGCCACCATATATTTT
CASSLDRGVATIYF
>TRBV21-1|few|TRBJ2-3|.
TGTGCCAGCATAACGAGGACGGTCAGTTTT
CASITRTVSF
>TRBV24-1|many|TRBJ1-6|.
TGTGCCACCAGTGGCGGGGGCGCCGATTCACCCCTCCACTTT
CATSGGGADSPLHF
>TRBV12-3/TRBV12-4|few|TRBJ2-7|TRBD2
TGTGCCAGCAGTTTAAGGGGGGATGGTACTAGCGGTTACGAGCAGTACTTC
CASSLRGDGTSGYEQYF
>TRBV9|few|TRBJ1-2|.
TGTGCCAGCAGCCAGCTTACAGAGAACTATGGCTACACCTTC
CASSQLTENYGYTF
>TRBV7-8|few|TRBJ2-3|TRBD2
TGTGCCAGCAGCTCAACCCCTGGGACTAACCGAGGCACAGATACGCAGTATTTT
CASSSTPGTNRGTDTQYF
>TRBV24-1|.|TRBJ2-3|.
TGTGCCACCAGGGGACGTCAGGACCGCACAGATACGCAGTATTTT
CATRGRQDRTDTQYF
>TRBV7-2|few|TRBJ2-3|TRBD2
TGTGCCAGCAGCTTAGGGGCTCTAGCGGGAGGCACAGATACGCAGTATTTT
CASSLGALAGGTDTQYF
>TRBV5-1|.|TRBJ2-3|TRBD2
TGCGCCAGCAGCTTGCGCGGGGGGGCCTCAGATACGCAGTATTTT
CASSLRGGASDTQYF
>TRBV5-1|.|TRBJ2-1|TRBD2
TGCGCCAGCAGCCCGGGGGGAGTTTACAATGAGCAGTTCTTC
CASSPGGVYNEQFF
>TRBV12-3/TRBV12-4|.|TRBJ2-5|TRBD2
TGTGCCAGCAGAGGACTAGCGGATATAGGGGGTGGCCAGTACTTC
CASRGLADIGGGQYF
>TRBV7-2|many|TRBJ2-5|TRBD2
TGTGCCAGCAGATCATCGGGACTAGCGGGGGTTGGAAAGACCCAGTACTTC
CASRSSGLAGVGKTQYF
>TRBV7-8|few|TRBJ2-7|TRBD1
TGTGCCAGCAGCCCGACCCGGACAGGGGCCTACGAGCAGTACTTC
CASSPTRTGAYEQYF